One and the same sample provided the 22 T cell receptor beta chains below, sequenced in a study of identical twins. TCRdb recomputed calls from the 5' RACE reads with MiXCR, one row per CDR3 protein. Counted here are 450,000 to 500,000 distinct CDR3 sequences, 13% to 15% occurring once; the ten biggest clones make up approximately 1%. The same data also contributed to another study, on yellow fever vaccine responses in identical twins.

Sequenced input: CD4+ T cells sorted from blood. Receptors originate from a young woman in good health.

The chain carries TRBV5-1 and TRBJ2-5; D is tentatively TRBD1 or TRBD2 (6 bases each). Germline V gene lookup returns CDR1 SGHRS and CDR2 YFSETQ. The CDR3 contains 16 residues. Trimming shortened V by 2 bases and J by 5 bases, and 19 bases separated the two germline ends. The CDR3 loop reads CASSFGVKGGQETQYF. In DNA, the CDR3 is TGCGCCAGCAGCTTCGGGGTGAAGGGGGGCCAGGAGACCCAGTACTTC.

The genes are TRBV5-1 and TRBJ2-2; 8 positions agree with TRBD2. This CDR3 region has 15 residues. Germline assignment: CDR1 SGHRS and CDR2 YFSETQ. V was pared by 6 bases and J by 0 bases, with 4 bases of the junction left unmatched. The CDR3 loop is CASNGGGPNTGELFF. CDR3 in DNA: TGCGCCAGCAACGGGGGGGGGCCGAACACCGGGGAGCTGTTTTTT.

This clonotype was counted a few times. The chain links TRBV6-5 to TRBJ2-4; no definite D call. In germline, CDR1 is MNHEY, CDR2 SVGAGI. This CDR3 contains 14 residues. V was shortened by 2 bases and J by 0 bases, with 5 bases between the two germline ends. The DNA for the CDR3 is TGTGCCAGCAGTTACGAACTAGCCAAAAACATTCAGTACTTC. This translates into CASSYELAKNIQYF.

The CDR3 region is CASSEIAWQDNEQFF. CDR3 bases: TGTGCCAGCAGTGAAATCGCATGGCAGGACAATGAGCAGTTCTTC. This chain connects TRBV6-1 to TRBJ2-1; D call uncertain. V lost 2 bases and J 5 bases, leaving 13 bases between the germline ends. Looked up from germline, CDR1 is MNHNS and CDR2 is SASEGT. There are 15 residues in the CDR3.

This clonotype was recorded a few times. V and J are TRBV9 and TRBJ2-7; a weak D match, TRBD2 (6 bases). Germline CDR1 and CDR2: SGDLS and YYNGEE. The CDR3 spans 16 residues. Trimming shortened V by 3 bases and J by 1 base, and 17 bases separated the two germline ends. Here the CDR3 DNA reads TGTGCCAGCAGCGGACAACCGGGACTCCGGTCCTACGAGCAGTACTTC. This sequence encodes CASSGQPGLRSYEQYF.

This clonotype was seen at least ten times. The chain couples TRBV20-1 to TRBJ1-5; D gene unclear. Germline lookup yields CDR1 DFQATT and CDR2 SNEGSKA (reference sequence). The CDR3 length is 13 residues. V lost 3 bases, J lost 3 bases, and 9 bases lay in between. The CDR3 is CSARKGYNQPQHF. The CDR3, as DNA: TGCAGTGCTAGGAAGGGCTACAATCAGCCCCAGCATTTT.

V and J are TRBV12-5 and TRBJ2-1; 11 bases fit TRBD2. This CDR3 contains 14 residues. J gave up 12 bases and V 6 bases, and 10 bases lay outside the gene matches. In germline, CDR1 is LGHNT, CDR2 FRNRAP. The DNA for the CDR3 is TGTGCTAGTGGCTGGGCAGGACTAGCGGGCGGGCAGTTCTTC. Translation gives CASGWAGLAGGQFF.

The chain uses TRBV5-1 and TRBJ2-2, with D unresolved. The CDR3 is 14 amino acids. The V end was cut by 1 base, the J end by 3 bases, with 7 bases between. Germline V gene sequence: CDR1 SGHRS, CDR2 YFSETQ. CDR3 in DNA: TGCGCCAGCAGCTTGTTTCTAGACACCGGGGAGCTGTTTTTT. Its translation: CASSLFLDTGELFF. The whole variable domain, filled in from reference TRBV5-1 and TRBJ2-2, reads KAGVTQTPRYLIKTRGQQVTLSCSPISGHRSVSWYQQTPGQGLQFLFEYFSETQRNKGNFPGRFSGRQFSNSRSEMNVSTLELGDSALYLCASSLFLDTGELFFGEGSRLTVL.

This clonotype was detected ten times or more. The CDR3 loop is CASSFNRNEQFF. CDR3 nucleotides: TGTGCCAGCAGTTTCAACAGGAATGAGCAGTTCTTC. The chain carries TRBV7-2 and TRBJ2-1; tentative D call: TRBD1 (5 bases). The V and J ends lost 6 bases and 7 bases respectively, with 10 bases between them. This CDR3 is built from 12 residues. Looked up from germline, CDR1 is SGHTA and CDR2 is FQGNSA.

The chain has TRBV11-2 and TRBJ2-3, with 12 nucleotides matching TRBD2. The CDR3 consists of 19 residues. The trim removed 5 bases at V and 0 bases at J, leaving 12 bases unmatched. Germline CDR1 reads SGHAT; CDR2 reads FQNNGV. This CDR3 reads CASSPRGLAGQASTDTQYF. The CDR3 region has the DNA TGTGCCAGCAGCCCGCGGGGACTAGCGGGTCAAGCTAGCACAGATACGCAGTATTTT.

This clonotype was seen only a few times. This chain joins TRBV28 and TRBJ2-7, with 9 bases aligning to TRBD2. This CDR3 spans 18 amino acids. Germline values: CDR1 MDHEN, CDR2 SYDVKM. The V gene end was trimmed by 6 bases and the J gene end by 5 bases; junction bases not matched to a gene: 20. The CDR3 DNA reads as TGTGCCAGCAGCACCCCCCACCTCGGAGGCGGGGGGGCCCACGAGCAGTACTTC. Encoded protein: CASSTPHLGGGGAHEQYF. Using reference TRBV28 and TRBJ2-7 for the parts outside the CDR3, the full variable domain is DVKVTQSSRYLVKRTGEKVFLECVQDMDHENMFWYRQDPGLGLRLIYFSYDVKMKEKGDIPEGYSVSREKKERFSLILESASTNQTSMYLCASSTPHLGGGGAHEQYFGPGTRLTVT.

The table lists this clonotype with many counts. The CDR3 nucleotides read TGTGCCAGCAGTCTCCGCGGGACAGGGGGCGCAGATACGCAGTATTTT. Translated, it gives CASSLRGTGGADTQYF. The V and J genes are TRBV27 and TRBJ2-3; TRBD1 matches at 12 bases. With 5 bases clipped from V and 4 bases from J, the junction kept 7 bases outside the gene matches. Germline-derived CDR1 and CDR2 are MNHEY and SMNVEV (reference sequence). The length of the CDR3 is 16 residues.

V gene TRBV19 combines with J gene TRBJ2-1; D might be TRBD2 (6 bases). Germline V gene data show CDR1 as LNHDA and CDR2 as SQIVND (reference sequence). Trimming removed 7 bases at V and 9 bases at J, with 19 bases between. This CDR3 spans 14 amino acids. The CDR3 reads CASTVREKSGEQFF. The DNA for the CDR3 is TGTGCCAGTACGGTGCGGGAAAAGTCGGGTGAGCAGTTCTTC.

This clonotype was observed many times. The genes are TRBV6-2 or TRBV6-3 and TRBJ1-1, with D uncertain. V was clipped by 4 bases and J by 7 bases, with 10 bases between them. Germline CDR1 is MNHEY and CDR2 is SVGEGT. The CDR3 is 12 residues long. CDR3 residues: CASSSRRNEAFF. In nucleotides, the CDR3 is TGTGCCAGCAGTTCCCGACGGAATGAAGCTTTCTTT.

This clonotype was observed at least ten times. V usage is TRBV18 and J usage is TRBJ2-1; possible D gene TRBD1, 7 bases. Per the germline V gene, CDR1 is KGHSH and CDR2 is LQKENI. V lost 3 bases and J lost 0, with 18 bases in between. The CDR3 is 18 residues long. The DNA for the CDR3 is TGTGCCAGCTCACCGCGGGACAGCAAATGGAGCTCCTACAATGAGCAGTTCTTC. It codes for CASSPRDSKWSSYNEQFF. The full variable domain, rest sourced from reference TRBV18 and TRBJ2-1, is NAGVMQNPRHLVRRRGQEARLRCSPMKGHSHVYWYRQLPEEGLKFMVYLQKENIIDESGMPKERFSAEFPKEGPSILRIQQVVRGDSAAYFCASSPRDSKWSSYNEQFFGPGTRLTVL.

There are many counts of this clonotype. V and J are TRBV5-1 and TRBJ1-2, with TRBD1 as a possible D gene (6 bases). Germline CDR1 SGHRS, CDR2 YFSETQ. The CDR3 extends over 13 amino acids. V lost 4 bases, J lost 4 bases, and 11 bases lay in between. CDR3 protein: CASSPDSTYGYTF. The CDR3 DNA follows: TGCGCCAGCAGCCCGGACAGCACCTATGGCTACACCTTC.

The genes are TRBV5-1 and TRBJ2-1; D not certain. The V end lost 1 base, the J end lost 0 bases, and 8 bases lay between the germline ends. Germline V gives CDR1 SGHRS, CDR2 YFSETQ. This CDR3 has 15 residues. CDR3 residues: CASSLRAGSYNEQFF. In DNA, the CDR3 is TGCGCCAGCAGCTTGAGGGCAGGCTCCTACAATGAGCAGTTCTTC.

This clonotype was counted only a few times. The chain couples TRBV5-5 to TRBJ2-2, with 7 positions matching TRBD1. The CDR3 loop spans 16 amino acids. The junction had 12 bases not matched to a gene; V was cut back by 6 bases and J by 4 bases. CDR1 is SGHKS, CDR2 YYEKEE, per germline (reference sequence). CDR3 in DNA: TGTGCCAGCATCCCTAAACCCCCAGGGGGCACCGGGGAGCTGTTTTTT. It encodes CASIPKPPGGTGELFF. The complete variable domain, with remaining parts taken from reference TRBV5-5 and TRBJ2-2, reads DAGVTQSPTHLIKTRGQQVTLRCSPISGHKSVSWYQQVLGQGPQFIFQYYEKEERGRGNFPDRFSARQFPNYSSELNVNALLLGDSALYLCASIPKPPGGTGELFFGEGSRLTVL.

This clonotype was seen a few times. This rearrangement joins TRBV12-3 or TRBV12-4 to TRBJ2-4, with 8 nucleotides matching TRBD2. The trim removed 5 bases at V and 11 bases at J, leaving 20 bases unmatched. CDR3 length: 17 residues. The CDR3 coding sequence is TGTGCCAGCAGTCCCTTAGCGGGGAAGTCCTTCTTAGGCGTTCAGTACTTC. This sequence encodes CASSPLAGKSFLGVQYF.

The CDR3 spells CASSVAGGPGNEQFF. The CDR3 DNA reads TGTGCCAGCAGCGTCGCGGGGGGCCCGGGCAATGAGCAGTTCTTC. The J gene is TRBJ2-1, the V gene TRBV9, with 8 bases fitting TRBD2. V dropped 2 bases and J dropped 6; count of bases not matched to a gene: 7. The CDR3 is made up of 15 amino acids. Germline CDR1 is SGDLS and CDR2 is YYNGEE.

This clonotype was detected only a few times. J is TRBJ2-1 and V is TRBV11-3, with D perhaps being TRBD1 or TRBD2 (5 bases each). The CDR3 loop spans 14 amino acids. Trimming took off 4 bases at V and 5 bases at J, with 12 bases between the two ends. CDR1 is SGHNT and CDR2 is YENEEA in the germline V gene. DNA for the CDR3: TGTGCCAGCAGCTGGGGGACGCATGACAATGAGCAGTTCTTC. Protein product: CASSWGTHDNEQFF.

This clonotype occurred a few times. The CDR3 region is CASSLGGQGMSQPQHF. The CDR3 DNA sequence: TGTGCCAGCAGTTTAGGGGGACAGGGGATGTCTCAGCCCCAGCATTTT. The V call is TRBV28, the J call TRBJ1-5; TRBD1 agrees at 10 bases. J lost 6 bases, V lost 2 bases, and 7 bases had no gene match. The V gene's germline CDR1 is MDHEN and CDR2 SYDVKM. This CDR3 spans 16 amino acids. The variable domain in full, with the rest retrieved from reference TRBV28 and TRBJ1-5, is DVKVTQSSRYLVKRTGEKVFLECVQDMDHENMFWYRQDPGLGLRLIYFSYDVKMKEKGDIPEGYSVSREKKERFSLILESASTNQTSMYLCASSLGGQGMSQPQHFGDGTRLSIL.